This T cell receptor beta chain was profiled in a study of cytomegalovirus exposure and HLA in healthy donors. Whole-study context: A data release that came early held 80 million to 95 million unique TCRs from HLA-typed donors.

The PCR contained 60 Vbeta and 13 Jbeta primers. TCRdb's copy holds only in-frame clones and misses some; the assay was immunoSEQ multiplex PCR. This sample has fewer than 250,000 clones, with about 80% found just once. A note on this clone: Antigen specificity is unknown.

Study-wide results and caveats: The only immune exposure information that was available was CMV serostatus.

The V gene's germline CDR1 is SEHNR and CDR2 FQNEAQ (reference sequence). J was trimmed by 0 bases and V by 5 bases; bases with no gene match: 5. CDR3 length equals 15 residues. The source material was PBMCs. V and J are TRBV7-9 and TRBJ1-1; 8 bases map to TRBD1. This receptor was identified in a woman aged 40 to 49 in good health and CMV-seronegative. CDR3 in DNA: TGTGCCAGCAGCGACGGACAGGGATTGAACACTGAAGCTTTCTTT. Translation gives CASSDGQGLNTEAFF.